A selection of T cell receptor beta chains follows, all from one sample in a study of CD8 T cells in ankylosing spondylitis. TCRdb itself ran the 5' RACE reads through MiXCR, one entry per CDR3 protein. The sample yields about 450,000 distinct CDR3 sequences, 25% to 30% seen once. Sequenced: blood, either unsorted or a sorted T cell fraction (not recorded which). Receptor source: a male donor with ankylosing spondylitis. The conserved cysteine and the conserved F or W are not part of the CDR3 here. Where a row states a size, it is once, few, many or the class of an expanded clone; other rows omit it.

v_call cdr3_length clone_size cdr3_aa
TRBV20-1 13 few SAIEASGGDNEQF
TRBV12-3/TRBV12-4 14 - ASTQQGAPNTGELF
TRBV30 12 - AWSRGISSYEQY
TRBV29-1 13 few SVEDLGGRTDTQY
TRBV5-1 14 - ASSLVSGGDTGELF
TRBV5-1 12 few ASSSLDRNYGYT
TRBV11-2 11 - ASSFPWADTQY
TRBV7-9 13 - ASTLDSPYNSPLH
TRBV7-2 12 - ASSLYETGKGYT
TRBV7-9 12 - ASSYGQGTYEQY
TRBV11-1 13 few ASSQTGTYQETQY
TRBV11-2 14 - ASSSGTGLSTDTQY
TRBV6-1 11 - ASGNRGTETQY
TRBV20-1 11 few SALGSSTDTQY
TRBV5-1 13 few ASSGALRGEETQY
TRBV15 13 - ATSRDPANTGELF
TRBV4-1 12 many ASGTSARTDTQY